This TCR beta chain was observed in a study of T cell repertoires in cytomegalovirus infection. A word on this clonotype: The antigen remains unidentified.

TCRdb independently ran MiXCR on the reads; one entry per CDR3 protein. The sample includes hundreds of thousands of distinct CDR3 sequences, 32% of them seen just once. The sample consisted of cultured CD8+ T cells from PBMCs, taken from culture after CMV antigen stimulation. This clonotype was obtained from a human donor in good health (CMV status not recorded). Some clones in this sample may be carry-over from other donors' samples.

This chain's CDR3 is CASERYTEAFF. CDR3 bases: TGTGCCAGTGAGAGGTACACTGAAGCTTTCTTT. The chain joins TRBV19 to TRBJ1-1; D call uncertain. The ends were cut back, 8 bases at V and 3 bases at J, with 7 bases in the middle. Germline V lookup: CDR1 LNHDA, CDR2 SQIVND (reference sequence). The CDR3 contains 11 residues.